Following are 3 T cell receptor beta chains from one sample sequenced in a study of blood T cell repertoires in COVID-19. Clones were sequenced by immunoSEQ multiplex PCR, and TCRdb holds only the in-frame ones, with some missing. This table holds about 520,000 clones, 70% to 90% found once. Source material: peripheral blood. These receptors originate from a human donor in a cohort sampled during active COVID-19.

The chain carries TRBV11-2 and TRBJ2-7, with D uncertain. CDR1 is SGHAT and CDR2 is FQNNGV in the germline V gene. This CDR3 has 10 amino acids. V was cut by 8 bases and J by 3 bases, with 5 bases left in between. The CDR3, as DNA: TGTGCCAGCGGAGACTACGAGCAGTACTTC. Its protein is CASGDYEQYF. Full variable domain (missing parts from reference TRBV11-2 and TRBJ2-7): EAGVAQSPRYKIIEKRQSVAFWCNPISGHATLYWYQQILGQGPKLLIQFQNNGVVDDSQLPKDRFSAERLKGVDSTLKIQPAKLEDSAVYLCASGDYEQYFGPGTRLTVT.

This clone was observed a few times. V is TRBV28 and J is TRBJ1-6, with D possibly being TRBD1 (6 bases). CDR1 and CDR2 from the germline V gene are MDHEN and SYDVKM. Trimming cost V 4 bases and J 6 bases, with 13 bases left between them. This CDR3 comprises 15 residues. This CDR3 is CASSSKTGGNSPLHF. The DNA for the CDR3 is TGTGCCAGCAGTTCTAAGACAGGCGGTAATTCACCCCTCCACTTT.

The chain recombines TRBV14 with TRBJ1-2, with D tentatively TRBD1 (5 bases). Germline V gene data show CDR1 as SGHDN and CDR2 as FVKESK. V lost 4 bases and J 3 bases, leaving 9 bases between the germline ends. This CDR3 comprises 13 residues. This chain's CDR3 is CASSPDNDYGYTF. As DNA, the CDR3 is TGTGCCAGCAGCCCGGACAACGACTATGGCTACACCTTC.